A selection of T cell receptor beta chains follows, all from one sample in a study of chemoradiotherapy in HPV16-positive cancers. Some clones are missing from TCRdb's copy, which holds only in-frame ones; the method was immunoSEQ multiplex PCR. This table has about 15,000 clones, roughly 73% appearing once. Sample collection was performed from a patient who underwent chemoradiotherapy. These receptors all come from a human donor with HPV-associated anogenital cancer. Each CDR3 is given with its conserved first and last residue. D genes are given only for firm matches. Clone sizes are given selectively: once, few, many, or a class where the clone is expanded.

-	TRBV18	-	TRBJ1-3	CASSPTRAGNTIYF	TGTGCCAGCTCACCCACAAGGGCCGGAAACACCATATATTTT
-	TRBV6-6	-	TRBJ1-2	CASSYGYGEYGYTF	TGTGCCAGCAGTTACGGGTATGGAGAGTATGGCTACACCTTC
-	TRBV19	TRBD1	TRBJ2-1	CASCLGQARINEQFF	TGTGCCAGTTGCCTCGGACAGGCTAGGATCAATGAGCAGTTCTTC
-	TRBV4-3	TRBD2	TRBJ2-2	CASSQDEGGGADTGELFF	TGCGCCAGCAGCCAAGATGAGGGCGGGGGGGCCGACACCGGGGAGCTGTTTTTT
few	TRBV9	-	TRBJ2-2	CASSVTGTVRTGELFF	TGTGCCAGCAGCGTCACAGGGACGGTGAGGACCGGGGAGCTGTTTTTT
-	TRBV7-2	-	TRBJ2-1	CASSPNYRSYNEQFF	TGTGCCAGCAGCCCCAACTACAGGTCCTACAATGAGCAGTTCTTC
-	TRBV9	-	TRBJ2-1	CASSAGAELYYNEQFF	TGTGCCAGCAGCGCTGGTGCCGAGCTCTACTACAATGAGCAGTTCTTC
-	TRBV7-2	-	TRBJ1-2	CASSPRGGQGYGYTF	TGTGCCAGCAGCCCCCGGGGAGGGCAGGGCTATGGCTACACCTTC
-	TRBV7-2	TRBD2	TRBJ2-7	CASSSLGGGVGEQYF	TGTGCCAGCAGCTCCCTCGGCGGGGGAGTAGGCGAGCAGTACTTC
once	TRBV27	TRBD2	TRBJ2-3	CASRGLAGTDTQYF	TGTGCCAGCAGAGGACTAGCGGGAACAGATACGCAGTATTTT
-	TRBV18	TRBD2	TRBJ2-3	CASSPLAGTDTQYF	TGTGCCAGCTCACCTCTAGCGGGGACAGATACGCAGTATTTT
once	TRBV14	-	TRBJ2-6	CASKVAGANVLTF	TGTGCCAGCAAGGTGGCTGGGGCCAACGTCCTGACTTTC
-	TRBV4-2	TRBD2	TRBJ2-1	CASSLPPGTSGGRSSYNEQFF	TGTGCCAGCAGCCTCCCACCCGGGACTAGCGGGGGTCGGAGCTCCTACAATGAGCAGTTCTTC
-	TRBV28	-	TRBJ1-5	CASSPAGAQTNQPQHF	TGTGCCAGCAGTCCGGCCGGGGCTCAAACGAATCAGCCCCAGCATTTT
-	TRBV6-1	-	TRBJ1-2	CASSEAMYSYGYTF	TGTGCCAGCAGTGAAGCAATGTACAGCTATGGCTACACCTTC
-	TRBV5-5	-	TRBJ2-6	CASSSEGSGANVLTF	TGTGCCAGCAGCTCGGAGGGTTCCGGGGCCAACGTCCTGACTTTC
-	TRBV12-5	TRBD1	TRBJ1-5	CASAADRNQPQHF	TGTGCTAGTGCCGCGGACAGGAATCAGCCCCAGCATTTT
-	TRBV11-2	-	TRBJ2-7	CASSLGSSLGEQYF	TGTGCCAGCAGCTTAGGGAGCTCCCTGGGCGAGCAGTACTTC
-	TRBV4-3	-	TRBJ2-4	CASSQGHKNIQYF	TGCGCCAGCAGCCAAGGACACAAAAACATTCAGTACTTC
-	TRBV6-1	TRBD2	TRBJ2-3	CASSVSSGGAGVADTQYF	TGTGCCAGCAGTGTTTCCAGCGGGGGGGCCGGCGTCGCAGATACGCAGTATTTT